The rows below give T cell receptor beta chains drawn from one sample of a study of T cells in Graves' hyperthyroidism and ophthalmopathy. Each CDR3 protein is one row after TCRdb ran MiXCR on the multiplex PCR reads. The data hold approximately 600,000 distinct CDR3 sequences, with roughly 20% observed a single time. The source material was blood. The source is a man aged 25 to 45 with Graves' ophthalmopathy. Both conserved end residues are part of each CDR3. Fields, in order: V gene, clone size, J gene, D gene, CDR3 protein, CDR3 DNA. D genes are given only for firm matches. Clone size is shown for a subset of rows, as once, few, many or a class of expanded clone.

TRBV27	-	TRBJ2-7	TRBD2	CASSFGGTRYEQYF	TGTGCCAGCAGTTTTGGCGGGACTAGGTACGAGCAGTACTTC
TRBV15	few	TRBJ1-4	TRBD1	CATSRDLGGSEKLFF	TGTGCCACCAGCAGAGATTTAGGGGGCTCCGAAAAACTGTTTTTT
TRBV20-1	-	TRBJ2-3	-	CSAGHTDTQYF	TGCAGTGCTGGCCACACAGATACGCAGTATTTT
TRBV19	-	TRBJ2-7	TRBD1	CASSNPGQGAAYEQYF	TGTGCCAGTAGTAACCCGGGACAGGGGGCAGCCTACGAGCAGTACTTC
TRBV27	-	TRBJ2-7	-	CASSSLGFRNEQYF	TGTGCCAGCAGTTCCCTTGGGTTTAGGAACGAGCAGTACTTC
TRBV20-1	-	TRBJ1-2	TRBD1	CSAKGGAGGRSNYGYTF	TGCAGTGCTAAAGGGGGAGCAGGGGGCAGATCTAACTATGGCTACACCTTC
TRBV2	many	TRBJ2-2	TRBD1	CASNLDRGQGTGELFF	TGTGCCAGCAATCTCGACAGGGGGCAAGGCACCGGGGAGCTGTTTTTT
TRBV16	once	TRBJ1-5	-	CASSQSNGRNQPQHF	TGTGCCAGCAGCCAATCGAACGGTAGGAATCAGCCCCAGCATTTT
TRBV7-9	-	TRBJ1-2	-	CASSLIAAKGYGYTF	TGTGCCAGCAGCTTAATCGCAGCCAAGGGCTATGGCTACACCTTC
TRBV20-1	-	TRBJ2-1	TRBD2	CSARVSGVTYNEQFF	TGCAGTGCTAGAGTCAGCGGGGTTACCTACAATGAGCAGTTCTTC
TRBV5-1	-	TRBJ2-1	TRBD2	CASRLALAGEGNEQFF	TGCGCCAGCCGCCTTGCACTAGCGGGAGAAGGGAATGAGCAGTTCTTC
TRBV11-2	few	TRBJ2-5	TRBD2	CASSLGARSAGDETQYF	TGTGCCAGCAGCTTAGGGGCTAGGTCTGCGGGAGATGAGACCCAGTACTTC
TRBV6-2/TRBV6-3	many	TRBJ2-7	-	CASSYSSLVKFYEQYF	TGTGCCAGCAGTTACTCGAGCCTAGTAAAATTCTACGAGCAGTACTTC
TRBV7-9	-	TRBJ2-6	TRBD1	CASSLGRGQGSGANVLTF	TGTGCCAGCAGCTTAGGAAGGGGACAGGGATCTGGGGCCAACGTCCTGACTTTC
TRBV24-1	few	TRBJ2-1	-	CATSDTGNALQSEQFF	TGTGCCACCAGTGATACAGGGAATGCCCTACAATCAGAGCAGTTCTTC
TRBV6-2/TRBV6-3	many	TRBJ1-2	-	CASSYLQTTYGYTF	TGTGCCAGCAGTTACTTGCAGACCACTTATGGCTACACCTTC
TRBV4-3	few	TRBJ2-5	-	CASSQDWGAQYF	TGCGCCAGCAGCCAAGATTGGGGCGCCCAGTACTTC
TRBV7-7	-	TRBJ2-3	TRBD1	CASSTGTATDTQYF	TGTGCTAGCAGCACCGGGACAGCGACAGATACGCAGTATTTT
TRBV3-1	many	TRBJ2-1	TRBD2	CASSQGLAGYNEQFF	TGTGCCAGCAGCCAAGGACTAGCGGGATACAATGAGCAGTTCTTC